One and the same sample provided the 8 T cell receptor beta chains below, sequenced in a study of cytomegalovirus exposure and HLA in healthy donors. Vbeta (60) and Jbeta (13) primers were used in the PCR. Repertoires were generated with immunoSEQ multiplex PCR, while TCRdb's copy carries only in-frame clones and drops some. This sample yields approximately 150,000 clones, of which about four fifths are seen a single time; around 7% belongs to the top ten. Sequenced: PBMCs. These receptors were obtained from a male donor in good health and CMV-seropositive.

CDR3 in amino acids: CASSKLDGGDTEAFF. DNA of the CDR3: TGTGCCAGCAGCAAACTGGACGGGGGGGACACTGAAGCTTTCTTT. The chain links TRBV9 to TRBJ1-1; maybe TRBD1 (5 bases). The CDR3 sequence is 15 residues long. Germline CDR1 and CDR2: SGDLS and YYNGEE. V was trimmed by 4 bases and J by 3 bases, leaving 16 bases between them.

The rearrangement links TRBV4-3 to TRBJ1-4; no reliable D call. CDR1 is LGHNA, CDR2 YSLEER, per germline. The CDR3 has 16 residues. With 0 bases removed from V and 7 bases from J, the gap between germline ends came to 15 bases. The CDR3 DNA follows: TGCGCCAGCAGCCAAGAATCCCGGCGGGGAGTTGAAAAACTGTTTTTT. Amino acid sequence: CASSQESRRGVEKLFF.

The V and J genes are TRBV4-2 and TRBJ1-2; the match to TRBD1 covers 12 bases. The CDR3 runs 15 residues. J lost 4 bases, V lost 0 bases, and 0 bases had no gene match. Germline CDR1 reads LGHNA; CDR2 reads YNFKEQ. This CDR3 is CASSQEGQGAYGYTF. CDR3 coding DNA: TGTGCCAGCAGCCAAGAGGGACAGGGGGCCTATGGCTACACCTTC.

In DNA, the CDR3 is TGTGCCAGCAGCTTAGCGGGTAGCGGGGACGGGACCCAGTACTTC. Translating it yields CASSLAGSGDGTQYF. The rearrangement uses TRBV7-2 and TRBJ2-5; 8 nucleotides align to TRBD2. This CDR3 contains 15 residues. The germline gives CDR1 SGHTA, CDR2 FQGNSA. The V segment lost 0 bases and the J segment 7 bases; nucleotides outside the gene matches: 7.

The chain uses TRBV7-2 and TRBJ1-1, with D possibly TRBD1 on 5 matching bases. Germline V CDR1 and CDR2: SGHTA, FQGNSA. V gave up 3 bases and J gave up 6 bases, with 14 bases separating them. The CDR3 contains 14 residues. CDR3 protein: CASSFFVGGAEAFF. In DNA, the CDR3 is TGTGCCAGCAGCTTTTTCGTTGGGGGGGCTGAAGCTTTCTTT. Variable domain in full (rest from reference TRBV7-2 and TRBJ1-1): GAGVSQSPSNKVTEKGKDVELRCDPISGHTALYWYRQSLGQGLEFLIYFQGNSAPDKSGLPSDRFSAERTGGSVSTLTIQRTQQEDSAVYLCASSFFVGGAEAFFGQGTRLTVV.

CDR3 sequence (DNA): TGTGCCAGCAGTTTAAGGACAGGGGGCTATGGCTACACCTTC. Translating it yields CASSLRTGGYGYTF. The rearrangement links TRBV27 to TRBJ1-2; 10 nucleotides agree with TRBD1. The CDR3 consists of 14 residues. Trimming removed 2 bases from V and 4 bases from J; junction bases left unmatched: 1. Germline assignment: CDR1 MNHEY and CDR2 SMNVEV (reference sequence).

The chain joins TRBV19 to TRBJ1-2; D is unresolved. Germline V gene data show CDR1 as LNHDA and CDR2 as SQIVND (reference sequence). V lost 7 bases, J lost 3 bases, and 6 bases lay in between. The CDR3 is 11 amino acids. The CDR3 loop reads CASKADYGYTF. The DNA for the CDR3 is TGTGCCAGTAAAGCGGACTATGGCTACACCTTC. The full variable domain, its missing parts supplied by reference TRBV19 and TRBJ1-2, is DGGITQSPKYLFRKEGQNVTLSCEQNLNHDAMYWYRQDPGQGLRLIYYSQIVNDFQKGDIAEGYSVSREKKESFPLTVTSAQKNPTAFYLCASKADYGYTFGSGTRLTVV.

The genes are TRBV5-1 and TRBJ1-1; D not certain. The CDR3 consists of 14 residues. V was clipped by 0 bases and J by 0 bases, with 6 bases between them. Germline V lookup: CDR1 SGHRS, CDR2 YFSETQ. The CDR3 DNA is TGCGCCAGCAGCTTGGGCCAGGTGAACACTGAAGCTTTCTTT. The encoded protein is CASSLGQVNTEAFF.